Given below is one T cell receptor (beta chain) in context. The antigen remains undetermined. This entry is derived from a study of cytomegalovirus exposure and HLA in healthy donors. General study points: Confirmation was obtained in vitro that a few CMV-associated chains are specific for CMV antigens. The study flagged some 180 TCR beta chains as cytomegalovirus-associated.

V lost 0 bases and J lost 0, with 15 bases in between. This CDR3 is 18 amino acids long. CDR1 is SGHNT and CDR2 is YENEEA in the germline V gene. This PCR relied on a set of 60 Vbeta primers and 13 Jbeta primers. The protocol was immunoSEQ multiplex PCR, while the TCRdb copy is restricted to in-frame clones and leaves out a portion. The sample records under 150,000 clones, around 70% being singletons. The specimen sequenced was PBMCs. The chain joins TRBV11-3 to TRBJ1-5; possible D gene TRBD1, 6 bases. The sequence derives from a human donor in good health. For the CDR3, the DNA is TGTGCCAGCAGCTTAGAGGTTCAGGGGCCTTCTAGCAATCAGCCCCAGCATTTT. Protein sequence: CASSLEVQGPSSNQPQHF.